This TCR beta chain was identified during a study of T cells expressing NK-cell markers. For each CDR3 protein, TCRdb gives one entry from its re-call of the 5' RACE reads, without DNA. The repertoire table contains 500,000 to 700,000 distinct CDR3 sequences. The sequence was obtained from a man between 18 and 29 years old in good health. Sequencing was carried out using blood T cells: a sorted CD56 or NKG2C T cell subset, CD4+ or CD8+ T cells, or bulk PBMC T cells (not recorded which).

The chain's CDR3 is CASAPLAGGDTQYF. V is TRBV20-1 and J is TRBJ2-3; there is no DNA to check the TCRdb D call of TRBD2. This CDR3 comprises 14 residues. Germline V lookup: CDR1 DFQATT, CDR2 SNEGSKA (reference sequence).